Below, 8 T cell receptor beta chains from the same sample are listed, as sequenced in a study of Graves' ophthalmopathy and Graves' hyperthyroidism (dated by TCRdb to about 2018). This sample was sequenced with an Illumina HiSeq 2000. For repertoire sequencing, the TCR beta CDR3 regions were amplified from RNA transcripts. The first round was an RT-PCR using HTBI primers with the Qiagen OneStep RT-PCR kit, and this first round was followed by a second-round multiplex PCR, then size selection and purification. TCRdb trimmed the raw reads at Q25, called clones with MiXCR and kept productive beta chains. Each record represents a unique CDR3 protein, reported with the most common genes and DNA among its rows. This sample lists roughly 380,000 distinct CDR3 sequences; 15% were detected once. The ten largest make up 5.5% to 7% of the sample. The specimen was peripheral blood. Every receptor here comes from a woman under 30 with stable Graves' hyperthyroidism. Donor details come from another sample of the same person, matched by shared clones.

This clonotype was seen many times. The chain carries TRBV6-5 and TRBJ1-3; D perhaps matches TRBD1 (6 bases). Germline V gene lookup returns CDR1 MNHEY and CDR2 SVGAGI. V was cut by 0 bases and J by 9 bases, with 9 bases left in between. The CDR3 has 13 amino acids. The CDR3 DNA reads TGTGCCAGCAGTTACTCATCCAGGGGCACCATATATTTT. Translating gives CASSYSSRGTIYF.

This clonotype appeared a few times. The chain employs TRBV12-3 or TRBV12-4 and TRBJ2-5; D may be TRBD2 (6 bases). Trimming removed 4 bases from V and 5 bases from J, with 20 bases in between. CDR3 length: 16 residues. CDR3 sequence reads: CASSWGVLFELETQYF. For the CDR3, the DNA is TGTGCCAGCAGTTGGGGGGTTTTGTTCGAGCTGGAGACCCAGTACTTC.

This clonotype was observed at least ten times. The chain combines TRBV25-1 with TRBJ1-2; D is ambiguous. From germline, CDR1 is MGHDK and CDR2 SYGVNS. V lost 4 bases to trimming and J lost 8 bases, with 14 bases between them. This CDR3 region has 13 residues. In DNA, the CDR3 is TGTGCCAGCAGTGCCCTCCTCCACCAAGGCTACACCTTC. This translates into CASSALLHQGYTF.

This clonotype was seen at least ten times. The chain combines TRBV19 with TRBJ1-5; 9 bases align to TRBD1. V dropped 4 bases and J dropped 6; count of bases not matched to a gene: 4. The CDR3 consists of 14 residues. Germline lookup yields CDR1 LNHDA and CDR2 SQIVND (reference sequence). The CDR3 bases are TGTGCCAGTAGTACAGGACAGGGGAGTCAGCCCCAGCATTTT. This codes for CASSTGQGSQPQHF. Full variable domain (rest looked up from reference TRBV19 and TRBJ1-5): DGGITQSPKYLFRKEGQNVTLSCEQNLNHDAMYWYRQDPGQGLRLIYYSQIVNDFQKGDIAEGYSVSREKKESFPLTVTSAQKNPTAFYLCASSTGQGSQPQHFGDGTRLSIL.

This clonotype has at least ten counts. The rearrangement joins TRBV19 to TRBJ2-7; D is unresolved. The germline gives CDR1 LNHDA, CDR2 SQIVND (reference sequence). V was shortened by 4 bases and J by 5 bases, with 12 bases between the two germline ends. The CDR3 totals 13 residues. The CDR3 spells CASSRSHGDEQYF. The CDR3 DNA reads TGTGCCAGTAGTAGAAGTCACGGCGACGAGCAGTACTTC.

This clonotype has ten or more counts. The genes are TRBV28 and TRBJ1-2; D not certain. This CDR3 is 12 amino acids long. The ends were cut back, 6 bases at V and 6 bases at J, with 11 bases in the middle. CDR1 MDHEN and CDR2 SYDVKM come from the germline V gene. The CDR3 region has the DNA TGTGCCAGCAGCCAAACAGACGATGGCTACACCTTC. Protein product: CASSQTDDGYTF.

The sample holds a few counts of this clonotype. The genes are TRBV7-2 and TRBJ2-4, with D tentatively TRBD1 or TRBD2 (5 bases each). V gave up 9 bases and J gave up 2 bases, with 11 bases separating them. The CDR3 has 13 amino acids. Germline lookup yields CDR1 SGHTA and CDR2 FQGNSA. The CDR3 reads CASGGSSKNIQYF. The CDR3 DNA sequence: TGTGCCAGTGGGGGATCGTCCAAAAACATTCAGTACTTC.

The chain uses TRBV6-1 and TRBJ2-2; D is possibly TRBD1 (5 bases). V was clipped by 5 bases and J by 7 bases, with 11 bases between them. The CDR3 contains 13 residues. CDR1 MNHNS and CDR2 SASEGT come from the germline V gene. The CDR3: CASSQQAYGELFF. The CDR3 DNA reads TGTGCCAGCAGTCAACAGGCTTACGGGGAGCTGTTTTTT.